This paragraph covers one TCR beta chain sequence. The antigen remains undetermined. V lost 6 bases and J lost 6; bases outside the gene matches: 14. This CDR3 spans 16 amino acids. Germline assignment: CDR1 SEHNR and CDR2 FQNEAQ (reference sequence). This entry belongs to a study of T cell repertoires in cytomegalovirus infection. Study background: CMV epitopes, recently identified HLA-C-restricted and well-studied HLA-B-restricted, were used.

TCRdb fed the reads into MiXCR, producing one record per CDR3 protein. The table records fewer than 1,000,000 distinct CDR3 sequences, approximately 31% of them present only once. The sample in question was cultured CD8+ T cells from PBMCs, obtained from culture after CMV antigen stimulation. The TCR comes from a human donor in good health (CMV status not recorded). Some clones in this sample may be carry-over from other donors' samples. The rearrangement uses TRBV7-9 and TRBJ2-1; 7 bases align to TRBD1. The CDR3 DNA reads TGTGCCAGCAGTTCCAACAGGGGTGATGTGTCCAATGAGCAGTTCTTC. It encodes CASSSNRGDVSNEQFF.